This entry lists 9 T cell receptor beta chains sequenced from one sample in a study of cytomegalovirus exposure and HLA in healthy donors. The repertoire was sequenced with immunoSEQ multiplex PCR; TCRdb's copy has only in-frame clones and lacks some. The sample contains about 140,000 clones, about 90% of which appear only once. What was sequenced was PBMCs. The receptors originated from a man aged 18-30 years in good health and CMV-seronegative.

The chain combines TRBV29-1 with TRBJ2-5; D is possibly TRBD2 (5 bases). The CDR3 contains 14 residues. Germline V gene sequence: CDR1 SQVTM, CDR2 ANQGSEA. Trimming took 2 bases from V and 5 from J, leaving 15 bases between them. The CDR3: CSVELSVAGETQYF. The CDR3 coding sequence is TGCAGCGTTGAACTTAGCGTTGCCGGCGAGACCCAGTACTTC.

CDR3 DNA sequence: TGTGCCAGTAGTACGGGACAGGGGGTAAGCTCCTACGAGCAGTACTTC. Translated, it gives CASSTGQGVSSYEQYF. The V and J genes are TRBV19 and TRBJ2-7; TRBD1 agrees at 11 bases. The V and J ends lost 4 bases and 0 bases, in that order; junction bases with no gene match: 5. CDR3 length: 16 amino acids. Germline values: CDR1 LNHDA, CDR2 SQIVND (reference sequence).

The rearrangement links TRBV20-1 to TRBJ2-3; D is perhaps TRBD2 (6 bases). The CDR3 covers 11 residues. Germline CDR1 is DFQATT and CDR2 is SNEGSKA (reference sequence). The CDR3 DNA is TGCGGTTGGGGGGGCACAGATACGCAGTATTTT. This codes for CGWGGTDTQYF.

The chain carries TRBV6-5 and TRBJ1-1; D remains unclear. The CDR3 is 15 amino acids. V lost 0 bases to trimming and J lost 0 bases, with 8 bases between them. Germline V lookup: CDR1 MNHEY, CDR2 SVGAGI. The CDR3 nucleotides read TGTGCCAGCAGTTACTCGGAGGGATTGAACACTGAAGCTTTCTTT. Translation gives CASSYSEGLNTEAFF.

DNA for the CDR3: TGTGCCAGCAGCCCTCGGGGAATCTCCTACGAGCAGTACTTC. It yields the protein CASSPRGISYEQYF. This chain links TRBV7-2 with TRBJ2-7; TRBD2 might be the D (5 bases). The CDR3 has 14 residues. Deletions cut 5 bases from V and 0 bases from J, with 11 bases between. The germline V gene encodes CDR1 SGHTA and CDR2 FQGNSA.

The V and J genes are TRBV2 and TRBJ2-5; a weak D match, TRBD1 (6 bases). The CDR3 loop spans 12 amino acids. Germline assignment: CDR1 SNHLY and CDR2 FYNNEI. V shed 7 bases and J shed 5 bases, with 11 bases lying between them. In DNA, the CDR3 is TGTGCCAGCAATTGGGACACCGAGACCCAGTACTTC. Its translation is CASNWDTETQYF.

The chain uses TRBV9 and TRBJ2-7; 9 bases match TRBD2. The V gene end was trimmed by 4 bases and the J gene end by 4 bases; junction bases not matched to a gene: 6. Germline assignment: CDR1 SGDLS and CDR2 YYNGEE. The CDR3 consists of 14 residues. DNA for the CDR3: TGTGCCAGCAGCTTCGCGGGAGGGCCGTACGAGCAGTACTTC. Amino acid sequence: CASSFAGGPYEQYF.

This clone was observed many times. V gene TRBV9 combines with J gene TRBJ1-2; D call uncertain. Trimming took 0 bases from V and 2 from J, leaving 8 bases between them. The CDR3 length is 14 residues. Germline assignment: CDR1 SGDLS and CDR2 YYNGEE. CDR3 DNA: TGTGCCAGCAGCGTAGTGTCGTCCAACTATGGCTACACCTTC. Its protein product is CASSVVSSNYGYTF. The full variable domain, in which reference TRBV9 and TRBJ1-2 provide the parts outside the CDR3, is DSGVTQTPKHLITATGQRVTLRCSPRSGDLSVYWYQQSLDQGLQFLIQYYNGEERAKGNILERFSAQQFPDLHSELNLSSLELGDSALYFCASSVVSSNYGYTFGSGTRLTVV.

The chain recombines TRBV15 with TRBJ2-3; 9 bases map to TRBD2. The CDR3 extends over 14 amino acids. V shed 4 bases, J shed 3 bases, and the junction held 2 bases outside the gene matches. Germline lookup yields CDR1 LNHNV and CDR2 YYDKDF (reference sequence). CDR3: CATSTSGRTDTQYF. CDR3 nucleotides: TGTGCCACCAGCACCAGCGGGAGGACAGATACGCAGTATTTT.